A single sample gave rise to the 26 T cell receptor beta chains below, sequenced in a study of blood T cell repertoires in COVID-19. Generated by immunoSEQ multiplex PCR, the TCRdb table keeps only in-frame clones and is missing some. The table has more than 95,000 clones, 85% to 90% seen once. Sequencing was carried out using peripheral blood. The receptors here all came from a human donor in a cohort sampled during active COVID-19.

The chain employs TRBV19 and TRBJ2-5; TRBD1 aligns across 11 bases. Trimming cost V 6 bases and J 5 bases; bases outside gene matches: 2. Germline V gene sequence: CDR1 LNHDA, CDR2 SQIVND (reference sequence). This CDR3 is built from 13 residues. Written as DNA, the CDR3 is TGTGCCAGTAGCCGGACAGGGGGCGAGACCCAGTACTTC. This gives the protein CASSRTGGETQYF. Combining the CDR3 with reference TRBV19 and TRBJ2-5 gives the whole variable domain DGGITQSPKYLFRKEGQNVTLSCEQNLNHDAMYWYRQDPGQGLRLIYYSQIVNDFQKGDIAEGYSVSREKKESFPLTVTSAQKNPTAFYLCASSRTGGETQYFGPGTRLLVL.

This chain connects TRBV28 to TRBJ2-7; D ambiguous. V lost 2 bases and J 7 bases, leaving 12 bases between the germline ends. There are 13 residues in the CDR3. CDR1 MDHEN and CDR2 SYDVKM come from the germline V gene. CDR3 amino acids: CASSLNRFGEQYF. The CDR3 DNA is TGTGCCAGCAGTTTAAACAGATTTGGGGAGCAGTACTTC.

The chain carries TRBV5-6 and TRBJ1-1; D uncertain. Germline V gene lookup returns CDR1 SGHDT and CDR2 YYEEEE. V was clipped by 0 bases and J by 5 bases, with 5 bases between them. The CDR3 has 12 amino acids. Here the CDR3 reads CASSLERTEAFF. CDR3 in DNA: TGTGCCAGCAGCTTGGAGAGGACTGAAGCTTTCTTT. Variable domain in full (rest from reference TRBV5-6 and TRBJ1-1): DAGVTQSPTHLIKTRGQQVTLRCSPKSGHDTVSWYQQALGQGPQFIFQYYEEEERQRGNFPDRFSGHQFPNYSSELNVNALLLGDSALYLCASSLERTEAFFGQGTRLTVV.

With respect to this clone: An end of the junction does not agree with germline; a read error may underlie this. The rearrangement uses TRBV19 and TRBJ2-2, with 7 bases lining up with TRBD1. CDR3 size: 14 residues. Germline CDR1 LNHDA, CDR2 SQIVND (reference sequence). CDR3 sequence reads: CASSMTGWSGELFF. DNA of the CDR3: TGTGCCAGCAGTATGACAGGGTGGTCCGGGGAGCTGTTTTTT.

The chain links TRBV28 to TRBJ1-5; TRBD1 matches 12 bases. The CDR3 runs to 14 residues. Germline values: CDR1 MDHEN, CDR2 SYDVKM. J was trimmed by 4 bases and V by 6 bases; bases with no gene match: 1. This CDR3 reads CASRGQGANQPQHF. The CDR3 DNA is TGTGCCAGCAGGGGACAGGGGGCTAATCAGCCCCAGCATTTT. The entire variable domain, with the rest obtained from reference TRBV28 and TRBJ1-5, is as follows: DVKVTQSSRYLVKRTGEKVFLECVQDMDHENMFWYRQDPGLGLRLIYFSYDVKMKEKGDIPEGYSVSREKKERFSLILESASTNQTSMYLCASRGQGANQPQHFGDGTRLSIL.

This clone was detected only once. The chain has TRBV4-2 and TRBJ2-5; a possible D gene is TRBD2 (5 bases). V was pared by 1 base and J by 4 bases, with 10 bases between. The germline V gene has CDR1 LGHNA and CDR2 YNFKEQ. This CDR3 is built from 14 residues. CDR3 sequence reads: CASSQVLAGETQYF. As DNA, the CDR3 is TGTGCCAGCAGCCAAGTCCTAGCAGGAGAGACCCAGTACTTC.

This chain uses TRBV5-6 with TRBJ2-5; TRBD1 matches 8 bases. This CDR3 spans 15 amino acids. The V gene's germline CDR1 is SGHDT and CDR2 YYEEEE. The V and J ends lost 1 base and 4 bases, in that order; junction bases with no gene match: 6. In nucleotides, the CDR3 is TGTGCCAGCAGCTTGTCCCCCAGGGGGCGAGAGACCCAGTACTTC. Translated: CASSLSPRGRETQYF.

This sequence joins TRBV18 and TRBJ2-7, with 9 bases that match TRBD2. Germline V gene lookup returns CDR1 KGHSH and CDR2 LQKENI. Unmatched junction bases numbered 8, after V lost 5 bases and J lost 0 bases. This CDR3 is built from 16 residues. CDR3 coding DNA: TGTGCCAGCTCAGATTCTTTAGCGGGGGCCTCCTACGAGCAGTACTTC. Translated: CASSDSLAGASYEQYF. Using reference TRBV18 and TRBJ2-7 for the parts outside the CDR3, the full variable domain is NAGVMQNPRHLVRRRGQEARLRCSPMKGHSHVYWYRQLPEEGLKFMVYLQKENIIDESGMPKERFSAEFPKEGPSILRIQQVVRGDSAAYFCASSDSLAGASYEQYFGPGTRLTVT.

The V and J genes are TRBV29-1 and TRBJ2-7; 10 positions agree with TRBD2. The germline CDR1 and CDR2 sequences are SQVTM and ANQGSEA. The CDR3 totals 13 residues. V dropped 4 bases and J dropped 3; count of bases not matched to a gene: 3. The CDR3 loop reads CSVGAGGLYEQYF. Written as DNA, the CDR3 is TGCAGCGTTGGAGCGGGGGGGCTCTACGAGCAGTACTTC.

The chain combines TRBV24-1 with TRBJ2-2, with D maybe TRBD2 (6 bases). Trimming removed 8 bases from V and 4 bases from J, with 13 bases in between. This CDR3 comprises 14 residues. Germline values: CDR1 KGHDR, CDR2 SFDVKD. DNA of the CDR3: TGTGCCACCACTAAGGGCGGGGCCACCGGGGAGCTGTTTTTT. Protein: CATTKGGATGELFF.

The chain combines TRBV27 with TRBJ1-2; no firm D call. CDR3 size: 14 residues. The ends were cut back, 4 bases at V and 4 bases at J, with 13 bases in the middle. In germline, CDR1 is MNHEY, CDR2 SMNVEV (reference sequence). The CDR3 sequence is CASSSLGSFYGYTF. The CDR3, as DNA: TGTGCCAGCAGTTCCCTGGGCAGCTTCTATGGCTACACCTTC.

This clone was seen a single time. This chain uses TRBV28 with TRBJ1-2; possible D gene TRBD1, 5 bases. The V and J ends lost 3 bases and 6 bases respectively, with 11 bases between them. This CDR3 contains 13 residues. Germline V gene sequence: CDR1 MDHEN, CDR2 SYDVKM. The CDR3 region has the DNA TGTGCCAGCAGTTTGCAGGGTAGCAATGGCTACACCTTC. It encodes CASSLQGSNGYTF.

This chain joins TRBV28 and TRBJ1-2; D remains unclear. Trimming took 2 bases from V and 4 from J, leaving 14 bases between them. The germline gives CDR1 MDHEN, CDR2 SYDVKM. The CDR3 runs 15 residues. The CDR3 DNA is TGTGCCAGCAGTTTACTCCCCAGTTCCCCCTATGGCTACACCTTC. It is translated as CASSLLPSSPYGYTF.

The rearrangement joins TRBV10-3 to TRBJ1-2; no clear D gene. The CDR3 has 14 amino acids. Per germline, CDR1 ENHRY and CDR2 SYGVKD. V lost 2 bases and J lost 0, with 7 bases in between. As DNA, the CDR3 is TGTGCCATCAGTGAGACAGTGGCTAACTATGGCTACACCTTC. Its protein product is CAISETVANYGYTF.

This chain connects TRBV4-1 to TRBJ2-1; D gene uncertain. Per germline, CDR1 MGHRA and CDR2 YSYEKL. V lost 1 base to trimming and J lost 10 bases, with 5 bases between them. CDR3 length equals 11 residues. CDR3 coding DNA: TGCGCCAGCAGCCAAGTGGAGGAGCAGTTCTTC. The encoded protein is CASSQVEEQFF.

The chain links TRBV28 to TRBJ1-2; TRBD1 agrees at 11 bases. This CDR3 is 15 amino acids long. Germline trimming cut 4 bases from V and 4 bases from J; bases unmatched to any gene: 5. CDR1 and CDR2 from the germline V gene are MDHEN and SYDVKM. This chain's CDR3 is CASSSGDRGFYGYTF. The CDR3 DNA follows: TGTGCCAGCAGTTCCGGGGACAGGGGGTTCTATGGCTACACCTTC.

V usage is TRBV21-1 and J usage is TRBJ2-7; the DNA was not used to check the table's D call, TRBD1. TRBV21-1 is labeled a pseudogene. The CDR3 totals 17 residues. The CDR3 is CASSKIRRDRGMGEQYF. The DNA of the CDR3 is TGTGCCAGCAGCAAAATCAGGAGGGACAGGGGGATGGGCGAGCAGTACTTC.

The chain recombines TRBV9 with TRBJ2-3; tentative D call: TRBD1 (5 bases). V lost 7 bases and J lost 4, with 13 bases in between. In germline, CDR1 is SGDLS, CDR2 YYNGEE. CDR3 size: 13 residues. The CDR3 DNA sequence: TGTGCCAGCCCCTGCCAGGGCTCAGATACGCAGTATTTT. Translating gives CASPCQGSDTQYF.

This clone was picked up one time. The chain is built from TRBV27 and TRBJ2-4; D might be TRBD1 (5 bases). CDR1 is MNHEY and CDR2 is SMNVEV in the germline V gene (reference sequence). The CDR3 contains 15 residues. V lost 5 bases to trimming and J lost 1 base, with 12 bases between them. CDR3 DNA: TGTGCCAGCAGTCCGTCCAGGGTGGCCAAAAACATTCAGTACTTC. Translating it yields CASSPSRVAKNIQYF.

This sequence joins TRBV28 and TRBJ1-6; D might be TRBD1 (5 bases). In germline, CDR1 is MDHEN, CDR2 SYDVKM. The V end lost 6 bases, the J end lost 0 bases, and 15 bases lay between the germline ends. The CDR3 runs 17 residues. DNA of the CDR3: TGTGCCAGCAGGGGAGGGGCAGGGAGCTCCTATAATTCACCCCTCCACTTT. Amino acid sequence: CASRGGAGSSYNSPLHF.

The chain is built from TRBV28 and TRBJ2-7; 8 nucleotides line up with TRBD1. The CDR3 consists of 14 residues. With 5 bases clipped from V and 5 bases from J, the junction kept 8 bases outside the gene matches. Germline CDR1 MDHEN, CDR2 SYDVKM. The CDR3 reads CASSPDRVVDEQYF. The CDR3 DNA reads TGTGCCAGCAGTCCGGACAGGGTGGTAGACGAGCAGTACTTC.

The V call is TRBV2, the J call TRBJ1-4; tentatively, D is TRBD1 (6 bases). Trimming stripped 8 bases from V and 2 bases from J, with 9 bases between. CDR3 length equals 13 residues. Germline V lookup: CDR1 SNHLY, CDR2 FYNNEI. For the CDR3, the DNA is TGTGCCAGCCACAGGGAGACTAATGAAAAACTGTTTTTT. Amino acid sequence: CASHRETNEKLFF.

The J gene is TRBJ1-2, the V gene TRBV10-2; 11 nucleotides line up with TRBD1. CDR3 length: 14 amino acids. Germline V gene lookup returns CDR1 WSHSY and CDR2 SAAADI. V shed 6 bases and J 8 bases; nucleotides not matched to a gene: 8. The CDR3 spells CASSLGQGALGYTF. The CDR3 DNA sequence: TGCGCCAGCAGCCTCGGACAGGGGGCATTAGGCTACACCTTC.

Only one count was recorded for this clone. The chain has TRBV7-8 and TRBJ1-1, with D hard to call. The CDR3 has 14 amino acids. V lost 5 bases to trimming and J lost 2 bases, with 12 bases between them. Germline V gene lookup returns CDR1 SGHVS and CDR2 FQNEAQ. As DNA, the CDR3 is TGTGCCAGCAGCAAGAGGAGGGTAAACACTGAAGCTTTCTTT. Translated, it gives CASSKRRVNTEAFF.

The chain recombines TRBV14 with TRBJ2-7, with 10 bases fitting TRBD1. CDR3 length: 15 residues. The junction had 13 bases not matched to a gene; V was cut back by 10 bases and J by 4 bases. CDR1 and CDR2 (germline): SGHDN, FVKESK. CDR3 coding DNA: TGTGCCAACCGGATTCCGGGACAGGGGAGGTACGAGCAGTACTTC. Translating it yields CANRIPGQGRYEQYF.

This clone was recorded once. This chain links TRBV21-1 with TRBJ1-4. TRBV21-1 is noted as a pseudogene. This CDR3 spans 20 amino acids. The CDR3 sequence: CASSTLDGRANGVGAEKLFF. The CDR3 bases are TGTGCCAGCAGCACATTGGACGGTAGGGCCAACGGGGTAGGCGCTGAAAAACTGTTTTTT.